This T cell receptor (beta chain) was observed in a study of T cells after yellow fever vaccination. Study results and caveats: Post-booster repertoires contained most primary-vaccination clones again (about 95% CD4, roughly 90% CD8).

By 5'RACE template switching, TCR cDNA was produced, with a universal primer site and UMIs added in the process. TCRdb redid the calling of the 5' RACE reads with MiXCR, one entry per CDR3 protein. Among about 260,000 distinct CDR3 sequences listed, 5.2% were seen once. Of note for this clonotype: Its antigen is unknown.

Sequences were derived from CD4+ T cells sorted from PBMCs, sampled on the day of the yellow fever booster vaccination. The sequence was collected from a man between 18 and 35 years old who received the YFV17D yellow fever vaccine.

The CDR3 bases are TGCGCCAGCAGCTCGACAGGTCCTGGAAACACCATATATTTT. Translation: CASSSTGPGNTIYF. The chain is built from TRBV5-1 and TRBJ1-3, with D perhaps TRBD1 (6 bases). V shed 3 bases and J shed 2 bases, with 9 bases lying between them. Looked up from germline, CDR1 is SGHRS and CDR2 is YFSETQ. The CDR3 is made up of 14 amino acids.